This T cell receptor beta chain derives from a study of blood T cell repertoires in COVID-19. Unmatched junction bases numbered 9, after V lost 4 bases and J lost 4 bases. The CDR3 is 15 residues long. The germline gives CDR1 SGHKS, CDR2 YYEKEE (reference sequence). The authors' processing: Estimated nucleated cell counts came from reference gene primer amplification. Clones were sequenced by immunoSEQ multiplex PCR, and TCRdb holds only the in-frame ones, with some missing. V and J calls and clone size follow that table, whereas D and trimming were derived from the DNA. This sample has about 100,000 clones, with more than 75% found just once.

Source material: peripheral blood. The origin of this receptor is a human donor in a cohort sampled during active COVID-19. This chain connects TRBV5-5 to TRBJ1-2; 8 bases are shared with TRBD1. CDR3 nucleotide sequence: TGTGCCAGCAGCCTTGGGACAGGCGGCGCCTATGGCTACACCTTC. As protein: CASSLGTGGAYGYTF.